This T cell receptor (beta chain) was identified in a study of blood T cell repertoires in COVID-19. Across the study: The United States, Italy and Spain supplied acute and convalescent COVID-19 samples. Nucleic acid was either cDNA or gDNA, and it came from T cells, B-cell-depleted T cells, or PBMCs.

As handled by the study authors: Estimates of nucleated cell counts were drawn from the amplification of reference gene primers. This table comes from immunoSEQ multiplex PCR, and its TCRdb copy is limited to in-frame clones, with some not included. The V and J calls and clone size come from that table; D and trimming were worked out from the DNA. Here the sample spans tens of thousands of clones, roughly 90% being singletons. Germline loops: CDR1 SGHTS, CDR2 YDEGEE. The CDR3 loop spans 14 amino acids. Deletions cut 4 bases from V and 7 bases from J, with 14 bases between. The sample was peripheral blood. The sequence was collected from a man aged 55-75 years with acute or convalescent COVID-19. This chain uses TRBV5-8 with TRBJ2-2, with D maybe TRBD2 (6 bases). This chain's CDR3 is CASSTDPGDGELFF. In nucleotides, the CDR3 is TGTGCCAGCAGCACGGACCCGGGGGACGGGGAGCTGTTTTTT.